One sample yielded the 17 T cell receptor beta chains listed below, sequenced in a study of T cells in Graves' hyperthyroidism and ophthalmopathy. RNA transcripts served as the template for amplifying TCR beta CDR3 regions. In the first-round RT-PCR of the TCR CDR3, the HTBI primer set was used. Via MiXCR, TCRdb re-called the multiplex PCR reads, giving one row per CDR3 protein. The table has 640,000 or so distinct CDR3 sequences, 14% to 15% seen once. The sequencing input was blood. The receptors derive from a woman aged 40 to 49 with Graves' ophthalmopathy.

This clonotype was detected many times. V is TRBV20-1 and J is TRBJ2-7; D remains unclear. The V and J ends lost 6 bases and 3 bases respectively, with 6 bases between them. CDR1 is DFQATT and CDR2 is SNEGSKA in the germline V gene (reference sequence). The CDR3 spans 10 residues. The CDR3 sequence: CSAIHYEQYF. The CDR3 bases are TGCAGTGCCATCCACTACGAGCAGTACTTC.

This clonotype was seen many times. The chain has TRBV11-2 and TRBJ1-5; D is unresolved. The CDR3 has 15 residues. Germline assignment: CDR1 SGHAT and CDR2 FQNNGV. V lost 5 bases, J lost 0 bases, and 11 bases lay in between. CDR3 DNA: TGTGCCAGCAGCCCAGGATCTTTTAGCAATCAGCCCCAGCATTTT. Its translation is CASSPGSFSNQPQHF.

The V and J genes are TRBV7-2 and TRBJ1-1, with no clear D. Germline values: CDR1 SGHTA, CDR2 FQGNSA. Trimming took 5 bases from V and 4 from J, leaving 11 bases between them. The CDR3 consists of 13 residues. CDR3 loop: CASSQQTRTEAFF. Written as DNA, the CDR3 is TGTGCCAGCAGCCAACAGACACGCACTGAAGCTTTCTTT.

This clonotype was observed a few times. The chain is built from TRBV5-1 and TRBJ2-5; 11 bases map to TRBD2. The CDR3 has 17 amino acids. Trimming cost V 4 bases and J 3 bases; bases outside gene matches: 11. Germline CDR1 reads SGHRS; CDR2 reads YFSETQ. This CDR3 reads CASSRGLAGTLEETQYF. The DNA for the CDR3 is TGCGCCAGCAGCCGTGGACTAGCGGGCACTCTGGAAGAGACCCAGTACTTC.

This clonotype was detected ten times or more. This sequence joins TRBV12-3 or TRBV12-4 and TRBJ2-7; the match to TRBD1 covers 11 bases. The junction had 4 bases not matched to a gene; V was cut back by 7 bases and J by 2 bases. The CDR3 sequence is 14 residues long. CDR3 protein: CASNQGQGAYEQYF. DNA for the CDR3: TGTGCCAGCAATCAGGGACAGGGGGCCTACGAGCAGTACTTC.

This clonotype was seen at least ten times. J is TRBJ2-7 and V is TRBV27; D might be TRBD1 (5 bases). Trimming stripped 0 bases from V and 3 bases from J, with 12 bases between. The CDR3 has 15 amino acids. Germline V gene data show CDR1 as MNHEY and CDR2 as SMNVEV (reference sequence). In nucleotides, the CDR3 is TGTGCCAGCAGTTTATCAGGGGCGTACGGCTACGAGCAGTACTTC. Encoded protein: CASSLSGAYGYEQYF.

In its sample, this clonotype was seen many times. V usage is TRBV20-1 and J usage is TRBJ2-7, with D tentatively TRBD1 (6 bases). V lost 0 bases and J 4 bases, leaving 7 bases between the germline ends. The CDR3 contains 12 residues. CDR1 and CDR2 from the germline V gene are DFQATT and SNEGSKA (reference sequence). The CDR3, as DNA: TGCAGTGCTAGAGAAGGGACATACGAGCAGTACTTC. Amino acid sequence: CSAREGTYEQYF.

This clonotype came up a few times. The CDR3 DNA sequence: TGTGCCAGCAGCTACTCCCAAGCGGGGCAAGCCAAAAACATTCAGTACTTC. This translates into CASSYSQAGQAKNIQYF. The rearrangement uses TRBV7-2 and TRBJ2-4; 7 bases are shared with TRBD2. The germline V gene has CDR1 SGHTA and CDR2 FQGNSA. V was clipped by 4 bases and J by 0 bases; unmatched bases: 9. The CDR3 totals 17 residues.

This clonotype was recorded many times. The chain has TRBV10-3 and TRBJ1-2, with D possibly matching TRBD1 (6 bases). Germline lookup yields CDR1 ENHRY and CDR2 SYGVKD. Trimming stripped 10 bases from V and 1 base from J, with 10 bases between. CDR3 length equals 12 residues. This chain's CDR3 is CATLGGNYGYTF. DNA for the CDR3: TGTGCCACCCTAGGGGGTAACTATGGCTACACCTTC.

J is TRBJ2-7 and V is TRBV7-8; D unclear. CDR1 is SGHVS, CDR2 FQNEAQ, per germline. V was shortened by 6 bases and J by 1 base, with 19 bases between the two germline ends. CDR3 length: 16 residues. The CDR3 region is CASSYSKPSTSYEQYF. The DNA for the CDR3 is TGTGCCAGCAGTTACTCGAAACCATCGACGTCCTACGAGCAGTACTTC.

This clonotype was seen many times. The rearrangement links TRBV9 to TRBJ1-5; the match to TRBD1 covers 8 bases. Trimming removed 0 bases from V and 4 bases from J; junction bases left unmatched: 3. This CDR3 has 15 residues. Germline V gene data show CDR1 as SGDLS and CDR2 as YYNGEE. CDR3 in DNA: TGTGCCAGCAGCGTAGGGACAGGGAATAATCAGCCCCAGCATTTT. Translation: CASSVGTGNNQPQHF.

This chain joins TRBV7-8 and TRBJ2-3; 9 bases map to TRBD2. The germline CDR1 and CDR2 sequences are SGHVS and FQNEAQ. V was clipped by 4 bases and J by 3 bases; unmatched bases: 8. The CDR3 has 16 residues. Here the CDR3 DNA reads TGTGCCAGCAGCTCCCTGACTAGCGGCGCAACAGATACGCAGTATTTT. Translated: CASSSLTSGATDTQYF.

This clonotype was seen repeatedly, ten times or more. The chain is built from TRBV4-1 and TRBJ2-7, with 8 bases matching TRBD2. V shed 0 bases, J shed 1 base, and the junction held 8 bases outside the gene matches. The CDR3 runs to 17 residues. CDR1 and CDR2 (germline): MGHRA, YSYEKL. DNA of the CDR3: TGCGCCAGCAGCCAAGAGCGGAGCGGGAGTTGGTCCTACGAGCAGTACTTC. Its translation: CASSQERSGSWSYEQYF.

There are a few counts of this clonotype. The CDR3 sequence: CSAPWGTDYGYTF. The DNA of the CDR3 is TGCAGTGCCCCATGGGGAACTGACTATGGCTACACCTTC. The gene calls are TRBV20-1 and TRBJ1-2; D call uncertain. The CDR3 is made up of 13 amino acids. The V end was cut by 6 bases, the J end by 3 bases, with 14 bases between. Germline V CDR1 and CDR2: DFQATT, SNEGSKA (reference sequence).

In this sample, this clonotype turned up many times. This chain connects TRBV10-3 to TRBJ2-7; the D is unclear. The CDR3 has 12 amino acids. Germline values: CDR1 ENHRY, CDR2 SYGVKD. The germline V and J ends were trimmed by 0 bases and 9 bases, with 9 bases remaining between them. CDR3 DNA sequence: TGTGCCATCAGTGAGTCGACCGCCGTGCAGTACTTC. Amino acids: CAISESTAVQYF.

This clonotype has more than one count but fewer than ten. CDR3 nucleotides: TGCAGCGCCCGCGCCGAGGGGGAGACCCAGTACTTC. It encodes CSARAEGETQYF. The V and J genes are TRBV29-1 and TRBJ2-5; D could derive from TRBD1 or TRBD2 (5 bases each). Germline V CDR1 and CDR2: SQVTM, ANQGSEA. Trimming cost V 7 bases and J 5 bases, with 14 bases left between them. This CDR3 has 12 residues.

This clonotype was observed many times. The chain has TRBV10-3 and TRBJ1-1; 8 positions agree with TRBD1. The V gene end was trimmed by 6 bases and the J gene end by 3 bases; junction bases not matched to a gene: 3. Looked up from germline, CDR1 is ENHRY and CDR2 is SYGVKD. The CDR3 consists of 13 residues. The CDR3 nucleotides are TGTGCCATCAGGACAGGGGAGGACACTGAAGCTTTCTTT. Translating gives CAIRTGEDTEAFF.